The T cell receptor beta chain described here comes from a study of blood T cell repertoires in COVID-19. Across the study: Spain, Italy and the United States supplied samples that represented acute and convalescent COVID-19. PBMCs, B-cell-depleted T cells, or T cells were the source of the cDNA or gDNA that made up the material.

In the authors' methods: Amplification of reference gene primers was used by the study to estimate nucleated cell counts. Data came from immunoSEQ multiplex PCR; TCRdb stores just in-frame clones and leaves some out. V and J calls and clone size are as listed in that table; D and trimming were resolved from the DNA. The sample consists of some 110,000 clones, roughly 80% of them appearing once. Germline CDR1 reads SQVTM; CDR2 reads ANQGSEA. CDR3 length: 14 residues. V lost 4 bases, J lost 4 bases, and 10 bases stayed unmatched. The receptor's source is an elderly woman with acute or convalescent COVID-19. Sample: peripheral blood. The J gene is TRBJ2-7, the V gene TRBV29-1; 7 bases match TRBD2. The CDR3 sequence is CSVGSTGTNYEQYF. The CDR3 DNA reads as TGCAGCGTTGGATCCACCGGGACTAATTACGAGCAGTACTTC.